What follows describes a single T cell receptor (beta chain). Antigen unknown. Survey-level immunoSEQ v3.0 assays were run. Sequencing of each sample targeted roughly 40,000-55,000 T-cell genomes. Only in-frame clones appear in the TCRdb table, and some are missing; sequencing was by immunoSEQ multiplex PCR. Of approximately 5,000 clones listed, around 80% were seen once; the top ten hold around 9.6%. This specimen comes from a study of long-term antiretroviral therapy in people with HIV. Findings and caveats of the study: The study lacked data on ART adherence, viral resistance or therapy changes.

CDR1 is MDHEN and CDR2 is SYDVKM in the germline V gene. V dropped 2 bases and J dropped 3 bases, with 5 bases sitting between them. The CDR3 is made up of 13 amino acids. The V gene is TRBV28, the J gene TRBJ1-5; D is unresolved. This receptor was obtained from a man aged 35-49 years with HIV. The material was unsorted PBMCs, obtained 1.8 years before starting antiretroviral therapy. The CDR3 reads CASSLHPNQPQHF. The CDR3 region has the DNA TGTGCCAGCAGTTTACACCCCAATCAGCCCCAGCATTTT.